This TCR beta chain emerged from a study of cytomegalovirus exposure and HLA in healthy donors. There are 14 residues in the CDR3. The PCR was carried out with 60 Vbeta primers and 13 Jbeta primers. Assay: immunoSEQ multiplex PCR; the TCRdb copy retains only in-frame clones and omits some. This sample carries roughly 130,000 clones, 82% of them seen once, and the ten largest clones take around 10%. The rearrangement links TRBV21-1 to TRBJ2-1; TRBD2, as called in the table, went unchecked against the DNA. TRBV21-1 counts as a pseudogene. Sequenced: PBMCs. The TCR was taken from a male donor in good health and CMV-seropositive. CDR3 amino acids: CAAEGVWVKNEQFF. CDR3 coding DNA: TGTGCCGCTGAGGGTGTTTGGGTCAAGAATGAGCAGTTCTTC.